The clone carrying this TCR beta chain turned up a few times. Its antigen is currently unknown. This entry belongs to a study of T cell repertoires in cytomegalovirus infection. About the study: Signatures in public TCR beta sequences pointed to both CMV infection and matching HLA type. Findings and limits, study-wide: Individuals carrying CMV plus the relevant HLA were identified by cumulative frequency of public TCR beta families. Within the response measured ex vivo, HLA-C-restricted CMV-specific TCR beta clonotypes were dominant.

TCRdb analysed the reads with MiXCR anew, one entry per CDR3 protein. This sample has 250,000 to 300,000 distinct CDR3 sequences, with 15% to 20% found just once. In germline, CDR1 is SGDLS, CDR2 YYNGEE. The CDR3 runs 12 residues. Trimming took 4 bases from V and 6 from J; bases not matched to a gene: 4. The source is a human donor in good health (CMV status not recorded). Some clones in this sample may be carry-over from other donors' samples. This rearrangement joins TRBV9 to TRBJ2-7; 7 bases are shared with TRBD2. The specimen was CD8+ T cells from PBMCs. The CDR3 loop is CASSHTGGEQYF. The CDR3 region has the DNA TGTGCCAGCAGCCATACGGGGGGCGAGCAGTACTTC.